This T cell receptor (beta chain) derives from a study of blood T cell repertoires in COVID-19. Looked up from germline, CDR1 is SGHAT and CDR2 is FQNNGV. Trimming took off 5 bases at V and 5 bases at J, with 9 bases between the two ends. The CDR3 sequence is 13 residues long. The data were produced by immunoSEQ multiplex PCR, yet TCRdb's version contains in-frame clones alone and is incomplete. The repertoire holds 200,000 or so clones, with about 91% as singletons. The TCR comes from a woman between 35 and 50 years old with acute COVID-19. Source material: PBMCs or T cells enriched from blood (not recorded which). The rearrangement links TRBV11-2 to TRBJ1-4, with D tentatively TRBD1 (5 bases). CDR3: CASSRRGNEKLFF. The DNA for the CDR3 is TGTGCCAGCAGCCGCCGGGGGAATGAAAAACTGTTTTTT.